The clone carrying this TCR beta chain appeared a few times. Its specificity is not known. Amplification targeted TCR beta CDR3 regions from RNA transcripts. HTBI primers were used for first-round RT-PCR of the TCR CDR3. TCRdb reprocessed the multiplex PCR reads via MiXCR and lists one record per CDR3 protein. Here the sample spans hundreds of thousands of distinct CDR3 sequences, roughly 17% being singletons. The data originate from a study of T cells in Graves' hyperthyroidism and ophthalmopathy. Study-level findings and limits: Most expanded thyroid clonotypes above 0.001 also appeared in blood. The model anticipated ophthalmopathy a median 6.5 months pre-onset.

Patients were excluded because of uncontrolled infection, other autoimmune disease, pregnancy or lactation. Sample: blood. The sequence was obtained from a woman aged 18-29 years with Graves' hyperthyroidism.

This CDR3 reads CSARVTGNSPLHF. As DNA, the CDR3 is TGCAGTGCTAGAGTGACAGGGAATTCACCCCTCCACTTT. This sequence joins TRBV20-1 and TRBJ1-6; 7 nucleotides line up with TRBD1. CDR1 and CDR2 (germline): DFQATT, SNEGSKA (reference sequence). Trimming at V came to 1 base and at J to 7 bases, leaving 1 base not matched to a gene. The CDR3 is 13 residues long.